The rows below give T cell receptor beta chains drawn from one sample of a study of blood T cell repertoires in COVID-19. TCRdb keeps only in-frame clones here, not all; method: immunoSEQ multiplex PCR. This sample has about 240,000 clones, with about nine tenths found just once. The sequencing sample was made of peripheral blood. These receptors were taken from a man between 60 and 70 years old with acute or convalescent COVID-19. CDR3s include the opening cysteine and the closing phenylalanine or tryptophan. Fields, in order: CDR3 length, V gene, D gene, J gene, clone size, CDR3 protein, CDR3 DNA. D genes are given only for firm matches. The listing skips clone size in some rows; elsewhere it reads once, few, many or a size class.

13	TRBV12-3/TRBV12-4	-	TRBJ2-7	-	CASSLEQQYEQYF	TGTGCCAGCAGTTTAGAACAGCAATACGAGCAGTACTTC
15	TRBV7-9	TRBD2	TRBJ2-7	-	CASIVLAGGTYEQYF	TGTGCCAGCATCGTCCTAGCGGGGGGGACCTACGAGCAGTACTTC
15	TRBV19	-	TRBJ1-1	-	CASSMVSLRGTEAFF	TGTGCCAGTAGTATGGTCAGCCTCAGGGGCACTGAAGCTTTCTTT
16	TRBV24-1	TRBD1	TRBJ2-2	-	CATSDLAGGITGELFF	TGTGCCACCAGTGATTTAGCAGGGGGTATCACCGGGGAGCTGTTTTTT
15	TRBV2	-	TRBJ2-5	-	CASTPRTGGQETQYF	TGTGCCAGCACCCCGCGGACCGGGGGCCAAGAGACCCAGTACTTC
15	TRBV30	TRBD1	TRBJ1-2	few	CAWTRPATGPYGYTF	TGTGCCTGGACCCGCCCCGCGACAGGGCCGTATGGCTACACCTTC
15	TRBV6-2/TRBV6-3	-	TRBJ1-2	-	CASNPPGGRSYGYTF	TGTGCCAGCAACCCTCCCGGGGGAAGATCCTATGGCTACACCTTC
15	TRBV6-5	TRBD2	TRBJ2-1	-	CASSYASGLGNEQFF	TGTGCCAGCAGTTACGCTAGCGGCCTGGGGAATGAGCAGTTCTTC
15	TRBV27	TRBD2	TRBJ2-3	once	CASSYREGGTDTQYF	TGTGCCAGCAGTTACCGGGAGGGGGGCACAGATACGCAGTATTTT
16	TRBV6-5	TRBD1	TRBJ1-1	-	CASSYSRGQGHTEAFF	TGTGCCAGCAGTTACTCCCGAGGACAGGGTCACACTGAAGCTTTCTTT
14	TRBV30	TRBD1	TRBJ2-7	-	CAWSVSGGASEQYF	TGTGCCTGGAGTGTATCAGGGGGCGCATCCGAGCAGTACTTC
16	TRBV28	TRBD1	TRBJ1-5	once	CASSLPAGGSNQPQHF	TGTGCCAGCAGTTTACCCGCAGGGGGTAGCAATCAGCCCCAGCATTTT
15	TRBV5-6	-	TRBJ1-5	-	CASSLANLGNQPQHF	TGTGCCAGCAGTCTGGCAAATTTGGGCAATCAGCCCCAGCATTTT
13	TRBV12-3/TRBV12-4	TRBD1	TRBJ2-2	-	CASSGTATGELFF	TGTGCCAGCAGTGGGACAGCCACCGGGGAGCTGTTTTTT
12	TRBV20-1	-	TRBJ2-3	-	CSASYRRDTQYF	TGCAGTGCTAGTTATCGTAGAGATACGCAGTATTTT
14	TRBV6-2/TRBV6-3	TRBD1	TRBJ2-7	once	CASSYSRDRGEQYF	TGTGCCAGCAGTTACAGCCGGGACAGGGGCGAGCAGTACTTC
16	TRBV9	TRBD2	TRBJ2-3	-	CASSLGSGSPTDTQYF	TGTGCCAGCAGCCTAGGGAGCGGGAGCCCCACAGATACGCAGTATTTT
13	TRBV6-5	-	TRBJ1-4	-	CASRRERNEKLFF	TGTGCCAGCAGGAGGGAAAGAAATGAAAAACTGTTTTTT
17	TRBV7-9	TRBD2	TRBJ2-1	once	CASSLVVGLGMGNEQFF	TGTGCCAGCAGCTTAGTCGTGGGACTAGGGATGGGTAATGAGCAGTTCTTC
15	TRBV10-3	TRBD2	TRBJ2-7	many	CAISEAGLVPYEQYF	TGTGCCATCAGTGAAGCGGGACTAGTCCCTTACGAGCAGTACTTC
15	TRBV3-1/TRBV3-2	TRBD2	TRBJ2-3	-	CASSTGLAVEDTQYF	TGTGCCAGCAGCACAGGACTAGCGGTCGAAGATACGCAGTATTTT
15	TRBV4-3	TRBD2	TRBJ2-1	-	CASSQGLAEDNEQFF	TGCGCCAGCAGCCAGGGCCTAGCGGAAGACAATGAGCAGTTCTTC
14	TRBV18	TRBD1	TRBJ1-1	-	CASSLGQVGTEAFF	TGTGCCAGCTCACTGGGACAGGTAGGGACTGAAGCTTTCTTT
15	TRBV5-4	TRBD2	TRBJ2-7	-	CASSRGTSGRYEQYF	TGTGCCAGCAGCCGCGGGACTAGCGGGCGATACGAGCAGTACTTC
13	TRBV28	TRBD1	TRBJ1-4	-	CASLDRGNEKLFF	TGTGCCAGCTTAGACAGGGGAAATGAAAAACTGTTTTTT
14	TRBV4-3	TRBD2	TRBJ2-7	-	CASSQGSGSYEQYF	TGCGCCAGCAGCCAAGGGAGCGGGAGCTACGAGCAGTACTTC
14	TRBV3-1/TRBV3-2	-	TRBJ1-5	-	CASSQDSNNQPQHF	TGTGCCAGCAGCCAGGACAGTAACAATCAGCCCCAGCATTTT
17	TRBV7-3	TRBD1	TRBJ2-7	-	CASSLTDPGTGLVEQYF	TGTGCCAGCAGCTTAACGGACCCCGGGACAGGGCTGGTCGAGCAGTACTTC
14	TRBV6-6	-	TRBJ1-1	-	CACETPGGGTEAFF	TGTGCGTGTGAAACCCCCGGGGGAGGTACTGAAGCTTTCTTT
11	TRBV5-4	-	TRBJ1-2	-	CASSTGGGYTF	TGTGCCAGCAGCACCGGGGGGGGCTACACCTTC
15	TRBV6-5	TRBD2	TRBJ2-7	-	CASSYGSGRSYEQYF	TGTGCCAGCAGTTACGGTAGCGGGAGGTCCTACGAGCAGTACTTC
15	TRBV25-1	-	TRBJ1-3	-	CASSEVGLSGNTIYF	TGTGCCAGCAGTGAAGTGGGGCTCTCTGGAAACACCATATATTTT
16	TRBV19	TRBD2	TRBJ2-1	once	CASSIGGGRVYNEQFF	TGTGCCAGTAGTATAGGGGGCGGGAGGGTATACAATGAGCAGTTCTTC
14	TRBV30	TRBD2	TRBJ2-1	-	CASSGTSRAVEQFF	TGTGCCTCGTCCGGGACTAGTCGCGCCGTTGAGCAGTTCTTC
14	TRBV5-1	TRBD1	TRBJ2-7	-	CATSPWTGGYEQYF	TGCGCCACCTCGCCCTGGACAGGGGGCTACGAGCAGTACTTC
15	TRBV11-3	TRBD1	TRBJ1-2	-	CASSSITTGGYGYTF	TGTGCCAGCAGCTCCATTACGACAGGGGGCTATGGCTACACCTTC
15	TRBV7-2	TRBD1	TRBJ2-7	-	CASSLGDREFDEQYF	TGTGCCAGCAGCTTAGGCGACAGGGAATTCGACGAGCAGTACTTC
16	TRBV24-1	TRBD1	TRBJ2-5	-	CATSDYGTAKQETQYF	TGTGCCACCAGTGACTATGGGACAGCAAAGCAAGAGACCCAGTACTTC
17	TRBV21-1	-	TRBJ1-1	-	CASSLPRQGVGFAEAFF	TGTGCCAGCAGCCTTCCCAGACAGGGGGTCGGTTTCGCTGAAGCTTTCTTT
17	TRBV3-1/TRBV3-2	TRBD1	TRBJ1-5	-	CASSQIRPGTGNQPQHF	TGTGCCAGCAGCCAGATCCGACCCGGGACAGGGAACCAGCCCCAGCATTTT
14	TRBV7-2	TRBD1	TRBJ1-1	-	CASSPNSGGTEAFF	TGTGCCAGCAGCCCGAACTCAGGGGGGACTGAAGCTTTCTTT